This entry concerns a single T cell receptor (beta chain). The data originate from a study of blood T cell repertoires in COVID-19. Produced via immunoSEQ multiplex PCR; TCRdb's table is partial and in-frame only. The sample contains some 96,000 clones, over 65% of which appear only once. Germline CDR1 SGHNT, CDR2 YYREEE (reference sequence). The V end was cut by 1 base, the J end by 0 bases, with 11 bases between. The CDR3 has 16 amino acids. Sequences were obtained from peripheral blood. The TCR originated in a human donor in a cohort sampled during active COVID-19. V is TRBV5-4 and J is TRBJ2-1, with a weak D call TRBD2 (5 bases). The CDR3 loop reads CASSLIGRSSYNEQFF. The DNA of the CDR3 is TGTGCCAGCAGCTTGATAGGGAGAAGCTCCTACAATGAGCAGTTCTTC.